What follows is one T cell receptor beta chain and its context. From germline, CDR1 is SGHVS and CDR2 FQNEAQ. The CDR3 covers 14 residues. The trim removed 4 bases at V and 6 bases at J, leaving 3 bases unmatched. These data are taken from a study of shared clonotypes between healthy human individuals. Sequencing was at deep level. Assay used: immunoSEQ multiplex PCR; TCRdb lists only in-frame clones, some missing. The data hold 2 million to 2.5 million clones, with 80% to 95% observed a single time. Sequenced: naive CD4+ T cells from PBMCs. As for subset: CD45RA+ positively selected. J is TRBJ2-2 and V is TRBV7-8; TRBD2 aligns across 9 bases. The TCR was taken from a man aged 18 to 30 in good health. Some clones in this sample may be carry-over from other donors' samples. The DNA of the CDR3 is TGTGCCAGCAGCTCAGCGGGAGGAGCCGGGGAGCTGTTTTTT. Protein: CASSSAGGAGELFF.